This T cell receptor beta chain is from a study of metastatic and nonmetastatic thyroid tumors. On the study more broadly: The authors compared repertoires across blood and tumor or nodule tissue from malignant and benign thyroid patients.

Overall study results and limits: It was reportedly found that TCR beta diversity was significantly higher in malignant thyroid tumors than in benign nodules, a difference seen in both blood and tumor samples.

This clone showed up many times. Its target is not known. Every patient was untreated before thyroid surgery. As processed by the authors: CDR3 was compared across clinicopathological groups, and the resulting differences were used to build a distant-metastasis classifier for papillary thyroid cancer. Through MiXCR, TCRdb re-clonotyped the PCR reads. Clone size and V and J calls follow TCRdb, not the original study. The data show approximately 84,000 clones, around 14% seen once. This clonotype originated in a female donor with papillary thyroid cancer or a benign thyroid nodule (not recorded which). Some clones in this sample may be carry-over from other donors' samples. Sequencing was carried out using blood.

The CDR3 coding sequence is TGTGCCAGCAGCGACCGGGACAGGGCCTCCTACGAGCAGTACTTC. It codes for CASSDRDRASYEQYF. The rearrangement uses TRBV7-2 and TRBJ2-7, with 9 bases matching TRBD1. Trimming cost V 5 bases and J 0 bases; bases outside gene matches: 5. The germline gives CDR1 SGHTA, CDR2 FQGNSA. There are 15 residues in the CDR3.